Described below is a single T cell receptor beta chain sequence and its context. What it recognizes is unknown. The data were obtained in a study of long-term antiretroviral therapy in people with HIV. Study outcomes and limitations: After ART, diversity increased yet remained lower than transplant donor controls.

Survey-level resolution applied to immunoSEQ assay v3.0. Clones were sequenced by immunoSEQ multiplex PCR, and TCRdb holds only the in-frame ones, with some missing. This sample has about 34,000 clones, with roughly 85% found just once. Germline V lookup: CDR1 MGHRA, CDR2 YSYEKL. CDR3 length equals 14 residues. Trimming pared 0 bases from V and 1 base from J, leaving 7 bases between. Source: unsorted PBMCs, taken 2.8 years before starting antiretroviral therapy. This chain links TRBV4-1 with TRBJ2-7; a weak D match, TRBD2 (5 bases). The receptor's source is a woman under 40 with HIV. CDR3 region: CASSQDRGSYEQYF. The CDR3 bases are TGCGCCAGCAGCCAAGATCGCGGGTCCTACGAGCAGTACTTC.